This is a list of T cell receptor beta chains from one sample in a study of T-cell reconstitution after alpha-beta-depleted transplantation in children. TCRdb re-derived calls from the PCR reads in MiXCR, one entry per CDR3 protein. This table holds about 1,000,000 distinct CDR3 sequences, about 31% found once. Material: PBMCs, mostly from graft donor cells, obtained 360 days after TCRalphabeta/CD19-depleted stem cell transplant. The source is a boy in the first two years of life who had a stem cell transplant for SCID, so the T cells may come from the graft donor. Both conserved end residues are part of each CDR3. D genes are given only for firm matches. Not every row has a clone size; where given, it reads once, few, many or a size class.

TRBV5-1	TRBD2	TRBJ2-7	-	TGCGCCAGCAGCTTGGAAAGTAGCGGGGCCCTCCTAACCTACGAGCAGTACTTC	CASSLESSGALLTYEQYF
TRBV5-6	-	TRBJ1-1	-	TGTGCCAGCAGCTCCCTAGGACAGTCGGGGAACACTGAAGCTTTCTTT	CASSSLGQSGNTEAFF
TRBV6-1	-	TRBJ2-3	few	TGTGCCAGCAGGGGCCAGGGCCCCGGGGGAGATACGCAGTATTTT	CASRGQGPGGDTQYF
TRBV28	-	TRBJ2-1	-	TGTGCCAGCAGTTTTGGCGGGACTGGAGACAATGAGCAGTTCTTC	CASSFGGTGDNEQFF
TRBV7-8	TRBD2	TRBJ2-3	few	TGTGCCAGCAGCAACAGAACGACTAGCGGGGGACACACAGATACGCAGTATTTT	CASSNRTTSGGHTDTQYF
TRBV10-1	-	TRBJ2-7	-	TGCGCCAGCAGTGAACACAGGATCTCCGAGCAGTACTTC	CASSEHRISEQYF
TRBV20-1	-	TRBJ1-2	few	TGCAGTGCCCGCAGGGATGGCGGCTACACCTTC	CSARRDGGYTF
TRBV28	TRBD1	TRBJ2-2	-	TGTGCCAGCAGTCCTACAGGGGCGGCGGCCGGGGAGCTGTTTTTT	CASSPTGAAAGELFF
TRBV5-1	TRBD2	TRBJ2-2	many	TGCGCCAGCAGCTTGACTAGCGGGGTTACCGGGGAGCTGTTTTTT	CASSLTSGVTGELFF
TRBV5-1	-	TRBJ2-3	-	TGCGCCAGCAGCTTGCAGCAGGGGCCCACAGATACGCAGTATTTT	CASSLQQGPTDTQYF
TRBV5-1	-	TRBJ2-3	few	TGCGCCAGCAGCTTAACTTTGCTTACAGATACGCAGTATTTT	CASSLTLLTDTQYF
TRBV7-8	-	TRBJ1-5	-	TGTGCCAGCAGCTTAGAAGAGGGGGATCTAGCCCAGCATTTT	CASSLEEGDLAQHF
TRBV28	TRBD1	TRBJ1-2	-	TGTGCCAGCAGCCGTCTGACAGGGTCCATTAACTATGGCTACACCTTC	CASSRLTGSINYGYTF
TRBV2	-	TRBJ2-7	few	TGTGCCAGCAGTGGCGGGGGGACAGCCGACTACGAGCAGTACTTC	CASSGGGTADYEQYF
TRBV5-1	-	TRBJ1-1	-	TGCGCCAGCAGCTACAGCTACGATCATGAAGCTTTCTTT	CASSYSYDHEAFF
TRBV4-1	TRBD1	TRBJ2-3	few	TGCGCCAGCAGCCAAGAAGGGGACAGGGTCCGTGCGGCAGATACGCAGTATTTT	CASSQEGDRVRAADTQYF
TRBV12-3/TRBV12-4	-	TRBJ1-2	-	TGTGCCAGCAGGCACAGGTATGGCTACACCTTC	CASRHRYGYTF
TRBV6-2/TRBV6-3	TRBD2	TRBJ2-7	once	TGTGCCAGCAGCCACGCCTTACTAGCGGGGGTCTCCTACGAGCAGTACTTC	CASSHALLAGVSYEQYF
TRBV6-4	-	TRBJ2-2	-	TGTGCCACCTCGGGTCCATTTCAGGTTTCTTACACCGGGGAGCTGTTTTTT	CATSGPFQVSYTGELFF
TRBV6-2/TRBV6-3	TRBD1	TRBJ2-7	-	TGTGCCAGCAGTTTCCACTCGACAGGGGGAAACGAGCAGTACTTC	CASSFHSTGGNEQYF
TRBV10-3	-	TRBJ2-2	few	TGTGCCATCAGACAGGAGGGGCCCGGGGAGCTGTTTTTT	CAIRQEGPGELFF
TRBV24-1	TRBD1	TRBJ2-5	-	TGTGCCACCAGTGAGGACAGGGATCGAGAGACCCAGTACTTC	CATSEDRDRETQYF
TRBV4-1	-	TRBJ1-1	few	TGCGCCAGCAGCCAGGCTCAGTTCCTGAACACTGAAGCTTTCTTT	CASSQAQFLNTEAFF
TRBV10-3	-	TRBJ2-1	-	TGTGCCATCAGGGGGCCGGGAGACGGGCTGGGTGAGCAGTTCTTC	CAIRGPGDGLGEQFF
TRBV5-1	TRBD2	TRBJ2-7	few	TGCGCCAGCAGCTTGCTGGGGGGGAACTACGAGCAGTACTTC	CASSLLGGNYEQYF
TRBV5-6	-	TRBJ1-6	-	TGTGCCAGCAGACTGAACGTGCGGAGCTCCTATAATTCACCCCTCCACTTT	CASRLNVRSSYNSPLHF
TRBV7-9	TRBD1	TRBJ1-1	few	TGTGCCAGCAGCTCGACAGGGAGCGGGACTGAAGCTTTCTTT	CASSSTGSGTEAFF
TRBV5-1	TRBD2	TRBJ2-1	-	TGCGCCAGCAGCTTGGGACTAGCATTTTTCTACAATGAGCAGTTCTTC	CASSLGLAFFYNEQFF
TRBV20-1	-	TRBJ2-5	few	TGCAGTGCTAGACAGGCGGGCCCCGCTTGGGAGACCCAGTACTTC	CSARQAGPAWETQYF
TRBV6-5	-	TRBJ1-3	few	TGTGCCAGCAGTTACGGTGGCACGTCAGGAAACACCATATATTTT	CASSYGGTSGNTIYF
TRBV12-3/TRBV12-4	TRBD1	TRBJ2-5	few	TGTGCCAGCAGCCCCGGGACAGAAGAGGAGACCCAGTACTTC	CASSPGTEEETQYF
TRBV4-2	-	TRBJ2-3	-	TGTGCCAGCAGCCAAGATCCCGGGGGGCCCCTAGATACGCAGTATTTT	CASSQDPGGPLDTQYF
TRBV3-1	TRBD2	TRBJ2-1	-	TGTGCCAGCAGCCAATTGGGACTAGCGCAAAATGAGCAGTTCTTC	CASSQLGLAQNEQFF
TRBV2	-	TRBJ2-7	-	TGTGCCAGCACTGAAGCAGCATTTGGCCACGAGCAGTACTTC	CASTEAAFGHEQYF
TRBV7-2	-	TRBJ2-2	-	TGTGCCAGCAGCCTACGACTAGGTGCCGGGGAGCTGTTTTTT	CASSLRLGAGELFF
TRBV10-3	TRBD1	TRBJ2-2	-	TGTGCCATCAGGGGGACAGGAGACACCGGGGAGCTGTTTTTT	CAIRGTGDTGELFF
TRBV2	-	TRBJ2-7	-	TGTGCCAGCAGTGGTGCAGTCTTCTCCTACGAGCAGTACTTC	CASSGAVFSYEQYF
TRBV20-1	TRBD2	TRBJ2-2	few	TGCAGTGCTAGTAGACTAGCGGGGGAGCTTAACACCGGGGAGCTGTTTTTT	CSASRLAGELNTGELFF
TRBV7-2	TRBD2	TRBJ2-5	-	TGTGCCAGCAGCCAGACTAGCGGCCTCCAAGAGACCCAGTACTTC	CASSQTSGLQETQYF
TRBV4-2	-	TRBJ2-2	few	TGTGCCAGCAGCCAAGAGGGCAGAACGAACACCGGGGAGCTGTTTTTT	CASSQEGRTNTGELFF
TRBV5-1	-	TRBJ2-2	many	TGCGCCAGCAGCTCGGGGGCAACATGGAACACCGGGGAGCTGTTTTTT	CASSSGATWNTGELFF
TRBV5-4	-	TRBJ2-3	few	TGTGCCAGCAGTAAACCTCAGGGAGGCACAGATACGCAGTATTTT	CASSKPQGGTDTQYF
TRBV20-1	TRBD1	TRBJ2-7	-	TGCAGTGCCGCGGACAGGAAGAGCTCCTACGAGCAGTACTTC	CSAADRKSSYEQYF
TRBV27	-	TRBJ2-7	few	TGTGCCAGCAGTTATGGAGGGCTCGTTCCCTACGAGCAGTACTTC	CASSYGGLVPYEQYF
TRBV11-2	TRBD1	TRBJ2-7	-	TGTGCCAGCAGCTCAAGACCCGGGACAGGGGACTACGAGCAGTACTTC	CASSSRPGTGDYEQYF
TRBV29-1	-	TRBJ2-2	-	TGCAGCGCAGATGACGGGAACACCGGGGAGCTGTTTTTT	CSADDGNTGELFF
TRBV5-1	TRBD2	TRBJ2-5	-	TGCGCCAGCAAGTTCACGGGGGGGAGGCAAGAGACCCAGTACTTC	CASKFTGGRQETQYF
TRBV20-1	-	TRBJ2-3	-	TGCAGTGCTGAAGGACTACTCAGCACAGATACGCAGTATTTT	CSAEGLLSTDTQYF
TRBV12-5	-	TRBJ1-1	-	TGTGCTAGTGGTAACCCACAGGGTAAGGTGGCGAACACTGAAGCTTTCTTT	CASGNPQGKVANTEAFF
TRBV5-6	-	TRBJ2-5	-	TGTGCCAGCAGCTTGAAGCAGGGCCGTGACATAGAGACCCAGTACTTC	CASSLKQGRDIETQYF
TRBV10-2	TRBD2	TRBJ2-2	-	TGCGCCAGCGGGACTAGCGGCTCGCAAGTCTTTTTT	CASGTSGSQVFF
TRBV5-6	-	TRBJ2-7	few	TGTGCCAGCAGCGCCCCAGGACTCACGGAGGTGAACGAGCAGTACTTC	CASSAPGLTEVNEQYF
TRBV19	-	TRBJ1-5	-	TGTGCCAGCGAAGTCGGGGGCCGGCAGCCCCAGCATTTT	CASEVGGRQPQHF
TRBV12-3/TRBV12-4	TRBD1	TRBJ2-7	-	TGTGCCAGCAGTTTAGGGGGACAGGCGAGCTCCTACGAGCAGTACTTC	CASSLGGQASSYEQYF
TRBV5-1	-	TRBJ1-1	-	TGCGCCAGCAGGGGCGTCAGCACTGAAGCTTTCTTT	CASRGVSTEAFF
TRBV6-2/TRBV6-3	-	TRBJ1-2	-	TGTGCCAGCAGCTTCGGACAGTACTATGGCTACACCTTC	CASSFGQYYGYTF
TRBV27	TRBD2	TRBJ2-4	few	TGTGCCAGCGGGCCTGGACCCTTCGCGGGGGGCTTATTAGCCAAAAACATTCAGTACTTC	CASGPGPFAGGLLAKNIQYF
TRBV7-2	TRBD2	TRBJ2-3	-	TGTGCCAGCAGCTTAGCGAAGCTAGCGGGGGGTCCAGATACGCAGTATTTT	CASSLAKLAGGPDTQYF